The 26 T cell receptor beta chains listed next were all sequenced from one sample in a study of cytotoxic CD8 clonotypes in ibrutinib-treated CLL (dated by TCRdb to 2020 to 2022). The library was produced with the immunoSEQ multiplex PCR assay. TCRdb holds this immuneACCESS table with in-frame rearrangements only. Some clones are missing; in checked studies, unresolved V genes explain under half, and the rest has no known cause. In this sample the table shows about 300,000 clones, around 76% of which occur a single time. The ten largest clones take up approximately 5.6% of the sample. Per the publication, the time point label means: progressive disease on ibrutinib. Source: PBMCs, taken at disease progression, from a patient treated with ibrutinib. The origin of the receptors is a human donor with chronic lymphocytic leukemia.

V and J are TRBV7-8 and TRBJ1-4; 8 nucleotides match TRBD1. This CDR3 is 15 amino acids long. Germline values: CDR1 SGHVS, CDR2 FQNEAQ. The junction had 12 bases not matched to a gene; V was cut back by 7 bases and J by 8 bases. The CDR3 region is CASTPSRQGNEKLFF. CDR3 bases: TGTGCCAGCACCCCCTCGAGACAGGGGAACGAAAAACTGTTTTTT.

This chain uses TRBV15 with TRBJ1-2; possibly TRBD1 for D (5 bases). Trimming pared 3 bases from V and 5 bases from J, leaving 13 bases between. The CDR3 contains 14 residues. The germline CDR1 and CDR2 sequences are LNHNV and YYDKDF (reference sequence). The CDR3 protein is CATSSSRVGYGYTF. The CDR3 coding sequence is TGTGCCACCAGCAGTTCCAGGGTTGGATATGGCTACACCTTC.

V is TRBV4-1 and J is TRBJ2-7, with D maybe TRBD1 (5 bases). This CDR3 has 16 amino acids. The V end was cut by 3 bases, the J end by 0 bases, with 15 bases between. The germline CDR1 and CDR2 sequences are MGHRA and YSYEKL. CDR3 nucleotide sequence: TGCGCCAGCAGCCAGGGGCCCTCATGGGGCTCCTACGAGCAGTACTTC. Its protein is CASSQGPSWGSYEQYF.

This chain uses TRBV4-1 with TRBJ2-5, with 7 nucleotides matching TRBD2. This CDR3 has 16 amino acids. Unmatched junction bases numbered 5, after V lost 0 bases and J lost 1 base. Germline V lookup: CDR1 MGHRA, CDR2 YSYEKL. The CDR3 region is CASSQDPGLTQETQYF. The DNA for the CDR3 is TGCGCCAGCAGCCAAGATCCGGGACTAACCCAAGAGACCCAGTACTTC.

The chain has TRBV7-8 and TRBJ2-7, with 9 nucleotides matching TRBD1. The CDR3 loop spans 16 amino acids. J gave up 4 bases and V 4 bases, and 11 bases lay outside the gene matches. Germline V lookup: CDR1 SGHVS, CDR2 FQNEAQ. CDR3 sequence: CASSSLRDRDPYEQYF. The CDR3 nucleotides read TGTGCCAGCAGCTCCCTCCGGGACAGGGACCCTTACGAGCAGTACTTC.

The CDR3 sequence: CASSSQLWGVETQYF. CDR3 coding DNA: TGTGCCAGCAGCTCCCAGCTGTGGGGGGTGGAGACCCAGTACTTC. The chain uses TRBV13 and TRBJ2-5; weak D call: TRBD2 (6 bases). CDR1 and CDR2 (germline): PRHDT, FYEKMQ (reference sequence). The CDR3 consists of 15 residues. Between the trimmed V and J ends, which lost 4 bases and 5 bases, there was a span of 17 bases.

This clone has a handful of counts. V is TRBV25-1 and J is TRBJ2-7, with D unresolved. Deletions cut 4 bases from V and 6 bases from J, with 13 bases between. The germline V gene encodes CDR1 MGHDK and CDR2 SYGVNS. This CDR3 is built from 13 residues. The CDR3 region has the DNA TGTGCCAGCAGTGTAGGCCTAGTAGGCGAGCAGTACTTC. Translation gives CASSVGLVGEQYF.

V is TRBV5-1 and J is TRBJ2-2; D perhaps matches TRBD1 (6 bases). The V and J ends lost 0 bases and 4 bases respectively, with 10 bases between them. Germline CDR1 reads SGHRS; CDR2 reads YFSETQ. The CDR3 loop spans 15 amino acids. CDR3 coding DNA: TGCGCCAGCAGCTTGGTGGGACAATTCACCGGGGAGCTGTTTTTT. Residues: CASSLVGQFTGELFF.

The gene calls are TRBV14 and TRBJ2-7; D gene uncertain. V was trimmed by 6 bases and J by 3 bases, leaving 9 bases between them. Germline V gene lookup returns CDR1 SGHDN and CDR2 FVKESK. CDR3 length: 12 amino acids. CDR3 in DNA: TGTGCCAGCAGGTTGGGCGGCTACGAGCAGTACTTC. Amino acid sequence: CASRLGGYEQYF.

This clone turned up a few times. This chain connects TRBV5-1 to TRBJ2-7; a possible D gene is TRBD1 (5 bases). This CDR3 is 14 amino acids long. Germline CDR1 is SGHRS and CDR2 is YFSETQ. V gave up 4 bases and J gave up 0 bases, with 11 bases separating them. Here the CDR3 DNA reads TGCGCCAGCAGCCCGGATGGACACTCCTACGAGCAGTACTTC. Protein product: CASSPDGHSYEQYF.

This sequence joins TRBV9 and TRBJ2-1; 8 nucleotides line up with TRBD1. Germline V CDR1 and CDR2: SGDLS, YYNGEE. V dropped 3 bases and J dropped 8; count of bases not matched to a gene: 4. This CDR3 is built from 13 residues. The CDR3 region has the DNA TGTGCCAGCAGCGCGGCAGGGGGCCATGAGCAGTTCTTC. It specifies CASSAAGGHEQFF.

The chain couples TRBV7-2 to TRBJ2-7, with 14 bases lining up with TRBD2. This CDR3 comprises 18 residues. V was clipped by 0 bases and J by 0 bases; unmatched bases: 4. CDR1 is SGHTA and CDR2 is FQGNSA in the germline V gene. CDR3 sequence: CASSLALGLAGVSYEQYF. CDR3 sequence (DNA): TGTGCCAGCAGCTTAGCCCTGGGACTAGCGGGAGTCTCCTACGAGCAGTACTTC.

The rearrangement links TRBV7-6 to TRBJ1-3; no reliable D call. CDR1 SGHVS and CDR2 FNYEAQ come from the germline V gene. CDR3 length equals 14 residues. V shed 5 bases and J shed 0 bases, with 8 bases lying between them. The CDR3 sequence: CASSIGDSGNTIYF. The CDR3 nucleotides read TGTGCCAGCAGCATTGGCGACTCTGGAAACACCATATATTTT.

V usage is TRBV4-1 and J usage is TRBJ2-2; no clear D gene. The CDR3 is 16 residues long. The germline V gene has CDR1 MGHRA and CDR2 YSYEKL. Trimming stripped 0 bases from V and 2 bases from J, with 10 bases between. The CDR3 protein is CASSQEARSNTGELFF. CDR3 DNA sequence: TGCGCCAGCAGCCAAGAGGCCAGATCAAACACCGGGGAGCTGTTTTTT.

The CDR3 bases are TGCGCCAGCAGCTTGACCCAGGACCTCTCCTACGAGCAGTACTTC. Protein: CASSLTQDLSYEQYF. V and J are TRBV5-1 and TRBJ2-7; D uncertain. Trimming removed 1 base from V and 0 bases from J, with 11 bases in between. The CDR3 contains 15 residues. The germline V gene encodes CDR1 SGHRS and CDR2 YFSETQ. Full variable domain (rest looked up from reference TRBV5-1 and TRBJ2-7): KAGVTQTPRYLIKTRGQQVTLSCSPISGHRSVSWYQQTPGQGLQFLFEYFSETQRNKGNFPGRFSGRQFSNSRSEMNVSTLELGDSALYLCASSLTQDLSYEQYFGPGTRLTVT.

The chain combines TRBV7-6 with TRBJ1-2; TRBD1 agrees at 7 bases. Trimming cost V 0 bases and J 6 bases; bases outside gene matches: 1. This CDR3 has 13 amino acids. CDR1 and CDR2 (germline): SGHVS, FNYEAQ. In DNA form, the CDR3 reads TGTGCCAGCAGCTTAGCAGGGGGCGATGGCTACACCTTC. Translation gives CASSLAGGDGYTF.

Concerning this clone itself: The same CDR3 arises from other DNA sequences in this sample as well. The chain links TRBV29-1 to TRBJ1-3, with D uncertain. Germline V CDR1 and CDR2: SQVTM, ANQGSEA. The V end lost 3 bases, the J end lost 0 bases, and 6 bases lay between the germline ends. The CDR3 has 13 amino acids. The CDR3 region has the DNA TGCAGCGTTGAGGGCATCTCTGGAAACACCATATATTTT. Translated: CSVEGISGNTIYF.

This chain's CDR3 is CASSLEVAGDTQYF. The CDR3 bases are TGCGCCAGCAGCTTGGAAGTAGCTGGAGATACGCAGTATTTT. The rearrangement links TRBV5-1 to TRBJ2-3; no reliable D call. The CDR3 sequence is 14 residues long. Germline CDR1 reads SGHRS; CDR2 reads YFSETQ. Trimming stripped 0 bases from V and 5 bases from J, with 10 bases between.

This CDR3 reads CATSPIKGRLAGVFEQYF. The CDR3 bases are TGTGCCACCAGCCCTATCAAAGGCAGACTAGCGGGGGTGTTCGAGCAGTACTTC. This chain joins TRBV15 and TRBJ2-7; 12 bases are a match to TRBD2. The junction had 17 bases not matched to a gene; V was cut back by 5 bases and J by 6 bases. The CDR3 covers 18 residues. Germline CDR1 and CDR2: LNHNV and YYDKDF (reference sequence).

The V gene is TRBV15, the J gene TRBJ2-1, with 8 bases fitting TRBD1. Unmatched junction bases numbered 7, after V lost 11 bases and J lost 7 bases. CDR3 length: 12 residues. CDR1 and CDR2 (germline): LNHNV, YYDKDF (reference sequence). The CDR3 DNA reads as TGTGCCTCATCCAGGGGGCCAAATGAGCAGTTCTTC. Translated: CASSRGPNEQFF.

This clone was counted only a few times. The chain joins TRBV5-1 to TRBJ1-2; D is perhaps TRBD1 (6 bases). The V and J ends lost 4 bases and 6 bases respectively, with 16 bases between them. In germline, CDR1 is SGHRS, CDR2 YFSETQ. The CDR3 loop spans 14 amino acids. CDR3 coding DNA: TGCGCCAGCAGCACACAGGGAAGTTTCGATGGCTACACCTTC. Residues: CASSTQGSFDGYTF.

This chain links TRBV2 with TRBJ2-3; D is possibly TRBD2 (5 bases). V lost 2 bases and J 2 bases, leaving 11 bases between the germline ends. Germline V gene data show CDR1 as SNHLY and CDR2 as FYNNEI. CDR3 size: 15 residues. CDR3 nucleotides: TGTGCCAGCAGTGAATCGCTAGCAGACACAGATACGCAGTATTTT. Translating it yields CASSESLADTDTQYF.

V is TRBV19 and J is TRBJ1-1; D may be TRBD1 (5 bases). V was clipped by 5 bases and J by 3 bases, with 10 bases between them. This CDR3 spans 13 amino acids. The germline gives CDR1 LNHDA, CDR2 SQIVND (reference sequence). The chain's CDR3 is CASSGQGDTEAFF. For the CDR3, the DNA is TGTGCCAGTAGTGGGCAGGGCGACACTGAAGCTTTCTTT.

This rearrangement joins TRBV9 to TRBJ2-3; tentatively, D is TRBD1 (6 bases). V was cut by 2 bases and J by 4 bases, with 20 bases left in between. The CDR3 consists of 17 residues. Per the germline V gene, CDR1 is SGDLS and CDR2 is YYNGEE. The CDR3 nucleotides read TGTGCCAGCAGCGTTGGCACAGGGTACCCTCCGCCAGATACGCAGTATTTT. This gives the protein CASSVGTGYPPPDTQYF.

The chain has TRBV2 and TRBJ2-7; D gene unclear. Germline V gives CDR1 SNHLY, CDR2 FYNNEI. V was clipped by 8 bases and J by 3 bases, with 5 bases between them. The CDR3 is 10 amino acids. CDR3 DNA sequence: TGTGCCAGCCTTGACTACGAGCAGTACTTC. Protein: CASLDYEQYF.

This clone has more than one count but fewer than ten. V gene TRBV20-1 combines with J gene TRBJ2-6; no clear D. Trimming shortened V by 0 bases and J by 12 bases, and 6 bases separated the two germline ends. Per germline, CDR1 DFQATT and CDR2 SNEGSKA (reference sequence). The CDR3 covers 11 residues. CDR3 sequence reads: CSARDRVVLTF. In DNA form, the CDR3 reads TGCAGTGCTAGAGATCGGGTCGTCCTGACTTTC.